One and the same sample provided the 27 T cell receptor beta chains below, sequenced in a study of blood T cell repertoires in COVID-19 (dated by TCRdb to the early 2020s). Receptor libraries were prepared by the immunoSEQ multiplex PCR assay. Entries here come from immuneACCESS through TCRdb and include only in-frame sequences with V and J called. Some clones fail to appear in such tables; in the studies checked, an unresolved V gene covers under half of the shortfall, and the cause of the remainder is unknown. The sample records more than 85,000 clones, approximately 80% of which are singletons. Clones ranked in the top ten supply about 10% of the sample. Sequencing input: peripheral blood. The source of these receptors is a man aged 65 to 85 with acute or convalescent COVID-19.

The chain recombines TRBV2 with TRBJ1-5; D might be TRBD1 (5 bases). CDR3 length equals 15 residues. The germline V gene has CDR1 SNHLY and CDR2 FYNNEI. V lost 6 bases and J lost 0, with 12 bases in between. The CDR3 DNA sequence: TGTGCCAGCAGCGGGAGACAGTATAGCAATCAGCCCCAGCATTTT. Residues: CASSGRQYSNQPQHF.

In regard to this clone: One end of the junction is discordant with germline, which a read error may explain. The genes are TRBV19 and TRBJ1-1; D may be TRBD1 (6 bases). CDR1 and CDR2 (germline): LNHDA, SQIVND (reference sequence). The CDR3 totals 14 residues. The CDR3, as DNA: TGTGCCAGTAGTACGACAGGAACGAACACTGAAGCTTCCTTT. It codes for CASSTTGTNTEASF.

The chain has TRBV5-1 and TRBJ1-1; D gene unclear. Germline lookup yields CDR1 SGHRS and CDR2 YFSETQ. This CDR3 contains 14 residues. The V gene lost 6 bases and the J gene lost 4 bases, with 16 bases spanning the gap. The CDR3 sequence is CASTDGGRTTEAFF. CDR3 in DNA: TGCGCCAGCACCGACGGAGGCAGGACCACTGAAGCTTTCTTT.

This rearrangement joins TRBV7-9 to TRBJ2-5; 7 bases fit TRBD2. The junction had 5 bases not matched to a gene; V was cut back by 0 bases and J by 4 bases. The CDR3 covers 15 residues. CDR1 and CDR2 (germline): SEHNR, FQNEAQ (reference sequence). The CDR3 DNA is TGTGCCAGCAGCTTAGCCTCCGGCGGGAGAGAGACCCAGTACTTC. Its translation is CASSLASGGRETQYF.

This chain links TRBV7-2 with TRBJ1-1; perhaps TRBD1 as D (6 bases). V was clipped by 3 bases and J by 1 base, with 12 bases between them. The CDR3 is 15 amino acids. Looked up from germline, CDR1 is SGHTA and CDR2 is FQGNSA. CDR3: CASSFSPGQNTEAFF. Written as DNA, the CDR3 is TGTGCCAGCAGCTTTTCTCCGGGACAGAACACTGAAGCTTTCTTT.

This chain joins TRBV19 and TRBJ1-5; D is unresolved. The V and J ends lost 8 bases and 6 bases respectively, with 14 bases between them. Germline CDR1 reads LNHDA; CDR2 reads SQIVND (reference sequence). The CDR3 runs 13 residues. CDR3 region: CASEDRSGQPQHF. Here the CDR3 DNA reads TGTGCCAGTGAAGACCGCTCGGGTCAGCCCCAGCATTTT. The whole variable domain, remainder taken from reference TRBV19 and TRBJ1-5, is DGGITQSPKYLFRKEGQNVTLSCEQNLNHDAMYWYRQDPGQGLRLIYYSQIVNDFQKGDIAEGYSVSREKKESFPLTVTSAQKNPTAFYLCASEDRSGQPQHFGDGTRLSIL.

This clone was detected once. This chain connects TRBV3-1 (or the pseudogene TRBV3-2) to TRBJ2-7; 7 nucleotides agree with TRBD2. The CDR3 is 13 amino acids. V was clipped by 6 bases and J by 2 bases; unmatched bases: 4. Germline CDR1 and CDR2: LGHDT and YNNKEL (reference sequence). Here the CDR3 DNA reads TGTGCCAGCAGGCCCGGGACTACCTACGAGCAGTACTTC. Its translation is CASRPGTTYEQYF.

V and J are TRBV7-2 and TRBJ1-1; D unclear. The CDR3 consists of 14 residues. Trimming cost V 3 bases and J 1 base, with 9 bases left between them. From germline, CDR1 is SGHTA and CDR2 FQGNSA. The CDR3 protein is CASSFGHQNTEAFF. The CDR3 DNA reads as TGTGCCAGCAGCTTTGGGCACCAGAACACTGAAGCTTTCTTT.

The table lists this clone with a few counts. This chain's CDR3 is CASSWVSGRAGEQYF. CDR3 nucleotides: TGTGCCAGCAGCTGGGTTAGCGGGAGGGCCGGGGAGCAGTACTTC. This chain links TRBV13 with TRBJ2-7, with TRBD2 identical over 11 bases. Looked up from germline, CDR1 is PRHDT and CDR2 is FYEKMQ (reference sequence). V shed 4 bases, J shed 7 bases, and the junction held 9 bases outside the gene matches. The CDR3 spans 15 residues.

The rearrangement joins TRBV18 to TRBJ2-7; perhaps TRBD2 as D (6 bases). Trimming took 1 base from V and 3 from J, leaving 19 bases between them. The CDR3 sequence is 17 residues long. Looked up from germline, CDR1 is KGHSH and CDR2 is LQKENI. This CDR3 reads CASSPRSSGLPDYEQYF. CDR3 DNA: TGTGCCAGCTCACCACGCTCATCGGGACTCCCGGACTACGAGCAGTACTTC.

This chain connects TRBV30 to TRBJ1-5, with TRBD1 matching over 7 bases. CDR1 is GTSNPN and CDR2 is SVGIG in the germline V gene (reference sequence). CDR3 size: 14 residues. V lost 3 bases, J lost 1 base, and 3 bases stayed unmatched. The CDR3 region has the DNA TGTGCCTGGAGAGACAGGGTAAGCAATCAGCCCCAGCATTTT. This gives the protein CAWRDRVSNQPQHF. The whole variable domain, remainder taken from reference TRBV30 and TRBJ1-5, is SQTIHQWPATLVQPVGSPLSLECTVEGTSNPNLYWYRQAAGRGLQLLFYSVGIGQISSEVPQNLSASRPQDRQFILSSKKLLLSDSGFYLCAWRDRVSNQPQHFGDGTRLSIL.

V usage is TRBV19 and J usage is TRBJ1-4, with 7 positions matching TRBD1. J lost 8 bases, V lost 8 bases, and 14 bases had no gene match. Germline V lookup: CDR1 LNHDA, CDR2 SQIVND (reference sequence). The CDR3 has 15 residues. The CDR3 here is CASLPQQGPGEKLFF. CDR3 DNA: TGTGCCAGTCTCCCCCAACAGGGGCCAGGAGAAAAACTGTTTTTT.

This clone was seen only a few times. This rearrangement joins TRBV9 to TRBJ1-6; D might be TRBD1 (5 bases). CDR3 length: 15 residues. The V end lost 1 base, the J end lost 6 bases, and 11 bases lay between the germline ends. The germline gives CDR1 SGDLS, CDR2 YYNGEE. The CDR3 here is CASSVSGGANSPLHF. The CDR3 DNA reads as TGTGCCAGCAGCGTATCCGGAGGGGCTAATTCACCCCTCCACTTT.

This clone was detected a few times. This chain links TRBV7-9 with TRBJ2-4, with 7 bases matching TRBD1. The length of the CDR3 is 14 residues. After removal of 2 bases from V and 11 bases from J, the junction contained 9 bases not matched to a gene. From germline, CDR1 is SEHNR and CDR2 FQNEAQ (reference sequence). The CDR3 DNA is TGTGCCAGCAGCTTAACAGGGACAGCCCCTTTTCAGTACTTC. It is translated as CASSLTGTAPFQYF.

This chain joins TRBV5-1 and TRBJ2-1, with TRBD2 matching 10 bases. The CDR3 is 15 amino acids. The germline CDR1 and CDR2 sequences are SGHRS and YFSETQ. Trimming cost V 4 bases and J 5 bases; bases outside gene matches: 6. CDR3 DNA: TGCGCCAGCAGCCCCCCCGGACTAGCGGACAATGAGCAGTTCTTC. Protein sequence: CASSPPGLADNEQFF.

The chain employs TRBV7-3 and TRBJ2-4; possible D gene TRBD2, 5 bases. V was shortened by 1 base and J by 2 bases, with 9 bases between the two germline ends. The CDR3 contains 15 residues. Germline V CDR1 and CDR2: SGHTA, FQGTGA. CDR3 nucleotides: TGTGCCAGCAGCTTAAACGGGGTAACCAAAAACATTCAGTACTTC. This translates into CASSLNGVTKNIQYF. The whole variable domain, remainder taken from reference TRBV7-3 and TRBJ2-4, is GAGVSQTPSNKVTEKGKYVELRCDPISGHTALYWYRQSLGQGPEFLIYFQGTGAADDSGLPNDRFFAVRPEGSVSTLKIQRTERGDSAVYLCASSLNGVTKNIQYFGAGTRLSVL.

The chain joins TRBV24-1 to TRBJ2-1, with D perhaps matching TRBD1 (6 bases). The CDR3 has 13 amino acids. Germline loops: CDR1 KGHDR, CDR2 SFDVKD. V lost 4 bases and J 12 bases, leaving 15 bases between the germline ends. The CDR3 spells CATSDLTGFMQFF. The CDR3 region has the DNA TGTGCCACCAGTGACCTTACAGGGTTTATGCAGTTCTTC.

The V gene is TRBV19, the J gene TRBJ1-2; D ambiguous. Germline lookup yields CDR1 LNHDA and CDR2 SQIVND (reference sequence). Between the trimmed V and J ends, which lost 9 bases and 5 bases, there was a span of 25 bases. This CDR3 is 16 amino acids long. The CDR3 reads CASATTLGRESYGYTF. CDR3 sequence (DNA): TGTGCCAGCGCTACGACTCTCGGACGGGAAAGTTATGGCTACACCTTC.

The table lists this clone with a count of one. CDR3 bases: TGTGCCAGCAGAAACACAGGGTATCAAGGCTACACCTTC. Encoded protein: CASRNTGYQGYTF. This chain links TRBV6-5 with TRBJ1-2; weak D call: TRBD1 (6 bases). Germline CDR1 MNHEY, CDR2 SVGAGI. Trimming cost V 6 bases and J 8 bases, with 16 bases left between them. The CDR3 is made up of 13 amino acids.

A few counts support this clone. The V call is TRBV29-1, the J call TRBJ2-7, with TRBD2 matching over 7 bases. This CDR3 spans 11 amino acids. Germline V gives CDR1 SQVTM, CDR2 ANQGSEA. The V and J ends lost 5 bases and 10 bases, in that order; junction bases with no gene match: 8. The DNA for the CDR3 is TGCAGCGTTATCTATAGCGGGCGACAGTACTTC. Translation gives CSVIYSGRQYF.

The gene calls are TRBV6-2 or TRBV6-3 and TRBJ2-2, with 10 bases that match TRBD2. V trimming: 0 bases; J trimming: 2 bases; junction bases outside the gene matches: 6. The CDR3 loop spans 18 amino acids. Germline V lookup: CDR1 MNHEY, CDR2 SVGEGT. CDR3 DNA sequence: TGTGCCAGCAGTTACTCGTCTAGCGGGAGAACTAACACCGGGGAGCTGTTTTTT. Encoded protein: CASSYSSSGRTNTGELFF.

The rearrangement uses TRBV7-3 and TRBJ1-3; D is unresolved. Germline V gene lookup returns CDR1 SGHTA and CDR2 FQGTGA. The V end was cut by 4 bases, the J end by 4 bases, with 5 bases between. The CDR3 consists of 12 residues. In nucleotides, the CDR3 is TGTGCCAGCAGCTCCACAGGAAACACCATATATTTT. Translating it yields CASSSTGNTIYF.

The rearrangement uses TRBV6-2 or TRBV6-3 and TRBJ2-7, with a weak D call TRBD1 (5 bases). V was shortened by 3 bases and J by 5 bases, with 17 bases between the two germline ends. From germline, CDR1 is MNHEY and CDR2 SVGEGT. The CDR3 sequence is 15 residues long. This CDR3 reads CASSYPDSQGDEQYF. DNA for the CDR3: TGTGCCAGCAGTTATCCCGACAGCCAAGGGGACGAGCAGTACTTC.

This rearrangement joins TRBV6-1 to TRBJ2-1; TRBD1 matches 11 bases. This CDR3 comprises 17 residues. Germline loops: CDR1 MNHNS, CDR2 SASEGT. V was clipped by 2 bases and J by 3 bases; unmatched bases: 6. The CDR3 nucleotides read TGTGCCAGCAGTGAACGAAGGACAGGGGGCGTCTACAATGAGCAGTTCTTC. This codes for CASSERRTGGVYNEQFF.

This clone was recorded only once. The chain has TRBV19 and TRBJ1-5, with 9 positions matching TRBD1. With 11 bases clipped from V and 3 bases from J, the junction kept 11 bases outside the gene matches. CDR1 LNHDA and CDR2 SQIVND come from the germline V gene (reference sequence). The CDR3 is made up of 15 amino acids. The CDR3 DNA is TGTGCCTCCCATAGGGGGACAGGGAACAATCAGCCCCAGCATTTT. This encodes CASHRGTGNNQPQHF.

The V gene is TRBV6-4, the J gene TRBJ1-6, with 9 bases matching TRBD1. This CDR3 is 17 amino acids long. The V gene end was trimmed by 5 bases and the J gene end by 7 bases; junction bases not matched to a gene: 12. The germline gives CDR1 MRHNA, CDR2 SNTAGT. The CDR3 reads CASSRWRDRARNSPLHF. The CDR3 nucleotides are TGTGCCAGCAGTAGATGGCGGGACAGGGCGAGAAATTCACCCCTCCACTTT.

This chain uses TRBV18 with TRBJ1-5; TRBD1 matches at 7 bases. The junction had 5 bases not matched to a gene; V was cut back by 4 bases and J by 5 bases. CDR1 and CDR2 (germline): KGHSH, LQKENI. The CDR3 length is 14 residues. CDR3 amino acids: CASSRQGSDQPQHF. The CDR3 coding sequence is TGTGCCAGCTCACGACAGGGATCAGATCAGCCCCAGCATTTT.